The next 21 T cell receptor beta chains were all read from a single sample in a study of OX40 agonist ivuxolimab in advanced cancers. The repertoire was sequenced with immunoSEQ multiplex PCR; TCRdb's copy has only in-frame clones and lacks some. The sample consists of approximately 70,000 clones, approximately 90% of them appearing once. The specimen comprised CD4+ or CD8+ T cells sorted from blood, sampled in a trial of the OX40 agonist ivuxolimab. These receptors were collected from an adult with an advanced solid tumor such as melanoma, head and neck, liver or kidney cancer.

A single count supports this clone. This rearrangement joins TRBV15 to TRBJ2-7; tentatively, D is TRBD1 (6 bases). V was pared by 0 bases and J by 2 bases, with 11 bases between. This CDR3 has 15 amino acids. Looked up from germline, CDR1 is LNHNV and CDR2 is YYDKDF (reference sequence). For the CDR3, the DNA is TGTGCCACCAGCAGAGATTTAACAGGGACCTACGAGCAGTACTTC. Translation gives CATSRDLTGTYEQYF.

The chain employs TRBV5-1 and TRBJ2-7; 11 bases match TRBD2. V lost 0 bases and J lost 3; bases outside the gene matches: 2. Germline V gene data show CDR1 as SGHRS and CDR2 as YFSETQ. This CDR3 contains 15 residues. The CDR3 region is CASSLGGLAGYEQYF. Here the CDR3 DNA reads TGCGCCAGCAGCTTGGGTGGACTAGCGGGCTACGAGCAGTACTTC. Using reference TRBV5-1 and TRBJ2-7 for the parts outside the CDR3, the full variable domain is KAGVTQTPRYLIKTRGQQVTLSCSPISGHRSVSWYQQTPGQGLQFLFEYFSETQRNKGNFPGRFSGRQFSNSRSEMNVSTLELGDSALYLCASSLGGLAGYEQYFGPGTRLTVT.

The chain couples TRBV10-1 to TRBJ1-4, with D uncertain. V lost 11 bases and J 9 bases, leaving 4 bases between the germline ends. Germline V lookup: CDR1 WNHNN, CDR2 SYGVQD (reference sequence). The CDR3 contains 8 residues. CDR3 bases: TGCGCCCCGAAAAAACTGTTTTTT. Residues: CAPKKLFF.

This sequence joins TRBV30 and TRBJ1-4; D perhaps matches TRBD1 (5 bases). CDR3 length: 18 amino acids. Germline V gene sequence: CDR1 GTSNPN, CDR2 SVGIG (reference sequence). The ends were cut back, 6 bases at V and 0 bases at J, with 23 bases in the middle. CDR3 DNA sequence: TGTGCCTGCCGAATTGGACAAACCGTACTTACAACTAATGAAAAACTGTTTTTT. Protein sequence: CACRIGQTVLTTNEKLFF.

This chain connects TRBV11-2 to TRBJ2-5, with D maybe TRBD2 (6 bases). There are 12 residues in the CDR3. Trimming took off 3 bases at V and 10 bases at J, with 12 bases between the two ends. Germline V CDR1 and CDR2: SGHAT, FQNNGV. CDR3 nucleotides: TGTGCCAGCAGCTTTGATTGGGGGGTCCAGTACTTC. This gives the protein CASSFDWGVQYF. The full variable domain, rest sourced from reference TRBV11-2 and TRBJ2-5, is EAGVAQSPRYKIIEKRQSVAFWCNPISGHATLYWYQQILGQGPKLLIQFQNNGVVDDSQLPKDRFSAERLKGVDSTLKIQPAKLEDSAVYLCASSFDWGVQYFGPGTRLLVL.

The chain combines TRBV6-9 with TRBJ2-1, with D possibly being TRBD2 (5 bases). The CDR3 length is 14 residues. V was pared by 3 bases and J by 6 bases, with 12 bases between. Germline V CDR1 and CDR2: MNHGY, SVAAGI. The DNA of the CDR3 is TGTGCCAGCAGTTACATGGGAGAGCTCAATGAGCAGTTCTTC. It codes for CASSYMGELNEQFF.

This clone is medium-sized (0.01 to 0.1%) in the sample. The sample has other DNA sequences that encode this CDR3 too. The chain has TRBV6-5 and TRBJ1-2; TRBD1 might be the D (6 bases). The CDR3 length is 15 residues. The germline V and J ends were trimmed by 2 bases and 2 bases, with 12 bases remaining between them. Germline-derived CDR1 and CDR2 are MNHEY and SVGAGI. The CDR3 sequence: CASSYTTGTNYGYTF. Written as DNA, the CDR3 is TGTGCCAGCAGTTACACGACCGGGACAAACTATGGCTACACCTTC.

V is TRBV7-2 and J is TRBJ1-5, with 8 bases aligning to TRBD1. In germline, CDR1 is SGHTA, CDR2 FQGNSA. The CDR3 sequence is 15 residues long. Trimming removed 5 bases from V and 5 bases from J; junction bases left unmatched: 8. The CDR3 is CASSMGTGLHQPQHF. CDR3 coding DNA: TGTGCCAGCAGCATGGGGACAGGCCTCCATCAGCCCCAGCATTTT.

The rearrangement joins TRBV29-1 to TRBJ2-5, with 8 bases that match TRBD2. The germline V gene encodes CDR1 SQVTM and CDR2 ANQGSEA. The V segment lost 3 bases and the J segment 1 base; nucleotides outside the gene matches: 4. This CDR3 is built from 14 residues. CDR3 residues: CSVDGGGIQETQYF. For the CDR3, the DNA is TGCAGCGTTGACGGGGGGGGGATCCAAGAGACCCAGTACTTC.

This chain joins TRBV5-8 and TRBJ1-5; 9 bases line up with TRBD1. Germline CDR1 SGHTS, CDR2 YDEGEE. J was trimmed by 5 bases and V by 5 bases; bases with no gene match: 17. The CDR3 loop spans 18 amino acids. CDR3 coding DNA: TGTGCCAGCAGTTTGTTTACCGGGACAGGGTCTTACCATCAGCCCCAGCATTTT. It codes for CASSLFTGTGSYHQPQHF.

The chain links TRBV4-2 to TRBJ2-5, with 9 bases that match TRBD2. V trimming: 1 base; J trimming: 5 bases; junction bases outside the gene matches: 8. This CDR3 spans 16 amino acids. CDR1 and CDR2 from the germline V gene are LGHNA and YNFKEQ. This CDR3 reads CASSQAIAGAGETQYF. CDR3 DNA: TGTGCCAGCAGCCAAGCTATAGCGGGAGCGGGTGAGACCCAGTACTTC.

The chain links TRBV2 to TRBJ2-1, with TRBD2 identical over 12 bases. CDR1 and CDR2 (germline): SNHLY, FYNNEI. The CDR3 totals 14 residues. Trimming took 4 bases from V and 9 from J; bases not matched to a gene: 4. Written as DNA, the CDR3 is TGTGCCAGCAGTGGACTAGCGGGGGACGGTGAGCAGTTCTTC. Translation: CASSGLAGDGEQFF.

J is TRBJ2-2 and V is TRBV19, with D tentatively TRBD2 (5 bases). Per the germline V gene, CDR1 is LNHDA and CDR2 is SQIVND (reference sequence). This CDR3 region has 14 residues. Trimming removed 9 bases from V and 1 base from J, with 12 bases in between. The CDR3 nucleotides are TGTGCCAGCCGGACTGCCTTGAACACCGGGGAGCTGTTTTTT. Amino acid sequence: CASRTALNTGELFF. The entire variable domain, with the rest obtained from reference TRBV19 and TRBJ2-2, is as follows: DGGITQSPKYLFRKEGQNVTLSCEQNLNHDAMYWYRQDPGQGLRLIYYSQIVNDFQKGDIAEGYSVSREKKESFPLTVTSAQKNPTAFYLCASRTALNTGELFFGEGSRLTVL.

This chain joins TRBV18 and TRBJ2-1; 7 nucleotides agree with TRBD1. Germline CDR1 reads KGHSH; CDR2 reads LQKENI. The CDR3 contains 15 residues. Trimming cost V 3 bases and J 4 bases; bases outside gene matches: 6. DNA for the CDR3: TGTGCCAGCTCACCCGACAGGGCCCAGTACAATGAGCAGTTCTTC. Translated: CASSPDRAQYNEQFF.

This clone was seen a single time. V is TRBV19 and J is TRBJ2-7; 7 positions match TRBD1. V dropped 6 bases and J dropped 0; count of bases not matched to a gene: 11. CDR1 and CDR2 (germline): LNHDA, SQIVND (reference sequence). The CDR3 contains 16 residues. As DNA, the CDR3 is TGTGCCAGTAGGCGCAGACAGGGCGCGGACTCCTACGAGCAGTACTTC. It specifies CASRRRQGADSYEQYF. Full variable domain (rest looked up from reference TRBV19 and TRBJ2-7): DGGITQSPKYLFRKEGQNVTLSCEQNLNHDAMYWYRQDPGQGLRLIYYSQIVNDFQKGDIAEGYSVSREKKESFPLTVTSAQKNPTAFYLCASRRRQGADSYEQYFGPGTRLTVT.

The chain combines TRBV5-1 with TRBJ1-5, with D uncertain. V lost 0 bases to trimming and J lost 0 bases, with 16 bases between them. The CDR3 has 18 amino acids. Per the germline V gene, CDR1 is SGHRS and CDR2 is YFSETQ. This CDR3 is CASSLVSWPVYSNQPQHF. Written as DNA, the CDR3 is TGCGCCAGCAGCTTGGTTTCGTGGCCGGTTTATAGCAATCAGCCCCAGCATTTT.

This chain uses TRBV6-4 with TRBJ1-6, with a weak D call TRBD1 (6 bases). CDR3 length: 14 residues. Germline assignment: CDR1 MRHNA and CDR2 SNTAGT. Deletions cut 6 bases from V and 7 bases from J, with 13 bases between. The CDR3 sequence: CASSNTGRNSPLHF. CDR3 sequence (DNA): TGTGCCAGCAGCAATACAGGGAGAAATTCACCCCTCCACTTT.

The chain links TRBV11-1 to TRBJ1-2; D possibly corresponds to TRBD1 (6 bases). The CDR3 runs to 14 residues. Between the trimmed V and J ends, which lost 2 bases and 8 bases, there was a span of 15 bases. CDR1 and CDR2 from the germline V gene are SGHAT and FQDESV (reference sequence). The CDR3 reads CASSLFGGPEGYTF. The CDR3 nucleotides read TGTGCCAGCAGCTTATTCGGGGGGCCGGAAGGCTACACCTTC.

The chain uses TRBV11-1 and TRBJ2-3; tentative D call: TRBD2 (6 bases). V lost 5 bases and J lost 8, with 14 bases in between. Germline loops: CDR1 SGHAT, CDR2 FQDESV (reference sequence). This CDR3 comprises 13 residues. CDR3 coding DNA: TGTGCCAGCAGCCATGCGGGGCTCACTACGCAGTATTTT. Translating it yields CASSHAGLTTQYF. Drawing the rest from reference TRBV11-1 and TRBJ2-3, the complete variable domain is EAEVAQSPRYKITEKSQAVAFWCDPISGHATLYWYRQILGQGPELLVQFQDESVVDDSQLPKDRFSAERLKGVDSTLKIQPAELGDSAMYLCASSHAGLTTQYFGPGTRLTVL.

The chain employs TRBV19 and TRBJ1-1, with unresolved D. Germline V gene lookup returns CDR1 LNHDA and CDR2 SQIVND (reference sequence). CDR3 length: 12 amino acids. The V end was cut by 4 bases, the J end by 3 bases, with 6 bases between. This CDR3 reads CASSKADTEAFF. The CDR3 DNA is TGTGCCAGTAGTAAGGCAGACACTGAAGCTTTCTTT.

This clone was seen a handful of times. The chain is built from TRBV6-5 and TRBJ2-2; D ambiguous. From germline, CDR1 is MNHEY and CDR2 SVGAGI. Between the trimmed V and J ends, which lost 7 bases and 2 bases, there was a span of 8 bases. The CDR3 covers 13 residues. The CDR3 nucleotides are TGTGCCAGCAACAACCGCAACACCGGGGAGCTGTTTTTT. It encodes CASNNRNTGELFF.